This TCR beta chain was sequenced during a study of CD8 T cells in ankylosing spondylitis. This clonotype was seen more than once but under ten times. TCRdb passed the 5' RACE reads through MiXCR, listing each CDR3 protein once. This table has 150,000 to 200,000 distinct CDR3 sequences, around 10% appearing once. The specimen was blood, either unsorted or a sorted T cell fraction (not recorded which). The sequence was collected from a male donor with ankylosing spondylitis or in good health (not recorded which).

The CDR3 protein is CASSFLAGGAGGELFF. The CDR3 DNA is TGTGCCAGCAGCTTCCTAGCGGGAGGGGCCGGCGGGGAGCTGTTTTTT. The chain recombines TRBV11-2 with TRBJ2-2; 12 nucleotides align to TRBD2. This CDR3 region has 16 residues. In germline, CDR1 is SGHAT, CDR2 FQNNGV. J was trimmed by 7 bases and V by 3 bases; bases with no gene match: 6.